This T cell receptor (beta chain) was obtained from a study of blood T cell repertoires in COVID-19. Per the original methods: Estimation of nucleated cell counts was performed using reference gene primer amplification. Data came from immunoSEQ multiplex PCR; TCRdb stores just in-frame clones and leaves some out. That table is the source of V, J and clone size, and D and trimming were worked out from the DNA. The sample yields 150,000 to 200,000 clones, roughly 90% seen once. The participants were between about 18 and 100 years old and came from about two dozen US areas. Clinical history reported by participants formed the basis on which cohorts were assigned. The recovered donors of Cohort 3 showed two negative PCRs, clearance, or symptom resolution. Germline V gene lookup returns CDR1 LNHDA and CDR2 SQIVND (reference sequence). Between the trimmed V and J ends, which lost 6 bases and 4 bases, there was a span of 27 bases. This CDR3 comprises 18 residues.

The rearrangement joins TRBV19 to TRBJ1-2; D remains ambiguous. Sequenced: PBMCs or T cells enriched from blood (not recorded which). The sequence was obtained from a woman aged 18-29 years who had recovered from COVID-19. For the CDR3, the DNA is TGTGCCAGTAGCAAATCGGAGGTGGCAGCCCGCGACTCCTATGGCTACACCTTC. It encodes CASSKSEVAARDSYGYTF.